This TCR beta chain derives from a study of cytomegalovirus exposure and HLA in healthy donors. This clone appeared a single time. Its matching antigen is unknown. Generated by immunoSEQ multiplex PCR, the TCRdb table keeps only in-frame clones and is missing some. Of 82,000 or so clones in the sample, more than 85% are singletons; the top ten hold over 0.65%. Regarding the study as a whole: The tendency of first-cohort TCR clusters to co-occur in the roughly 120 validation repertoires was the finding of a later analysis. Reports credit the classifier with highly specific, highly sensitive diagnosis of cytomegalovirus status. Whilst most TCR sequences proved rare, a subset of public TCRs occurred across many donors. Cytomegalovirus-associated status was assigned to 150 to 200 TCR beta chains.

V shed 6 bases and J shed 0 bases, with 15 bases lying between them. The germline V gene encodes CDR1 SGHAT and CDR2 FQNNGV. The CDR3 totals 17 residues. Material for sequencing was PBMCs. This chain connects TRBV11-2 to TRBJ2-6; maybe TRBD1 (6 bases). The source of this sequence is a young man in good health and CMV-seronegative. The CDR3 DNA is TGTGCCAGCAGGCGACCAGGGGTTCGCTCTGGGGCCAACGTCCTGACTTTC. Its translation: CASRRPGVRSGANVLTF.